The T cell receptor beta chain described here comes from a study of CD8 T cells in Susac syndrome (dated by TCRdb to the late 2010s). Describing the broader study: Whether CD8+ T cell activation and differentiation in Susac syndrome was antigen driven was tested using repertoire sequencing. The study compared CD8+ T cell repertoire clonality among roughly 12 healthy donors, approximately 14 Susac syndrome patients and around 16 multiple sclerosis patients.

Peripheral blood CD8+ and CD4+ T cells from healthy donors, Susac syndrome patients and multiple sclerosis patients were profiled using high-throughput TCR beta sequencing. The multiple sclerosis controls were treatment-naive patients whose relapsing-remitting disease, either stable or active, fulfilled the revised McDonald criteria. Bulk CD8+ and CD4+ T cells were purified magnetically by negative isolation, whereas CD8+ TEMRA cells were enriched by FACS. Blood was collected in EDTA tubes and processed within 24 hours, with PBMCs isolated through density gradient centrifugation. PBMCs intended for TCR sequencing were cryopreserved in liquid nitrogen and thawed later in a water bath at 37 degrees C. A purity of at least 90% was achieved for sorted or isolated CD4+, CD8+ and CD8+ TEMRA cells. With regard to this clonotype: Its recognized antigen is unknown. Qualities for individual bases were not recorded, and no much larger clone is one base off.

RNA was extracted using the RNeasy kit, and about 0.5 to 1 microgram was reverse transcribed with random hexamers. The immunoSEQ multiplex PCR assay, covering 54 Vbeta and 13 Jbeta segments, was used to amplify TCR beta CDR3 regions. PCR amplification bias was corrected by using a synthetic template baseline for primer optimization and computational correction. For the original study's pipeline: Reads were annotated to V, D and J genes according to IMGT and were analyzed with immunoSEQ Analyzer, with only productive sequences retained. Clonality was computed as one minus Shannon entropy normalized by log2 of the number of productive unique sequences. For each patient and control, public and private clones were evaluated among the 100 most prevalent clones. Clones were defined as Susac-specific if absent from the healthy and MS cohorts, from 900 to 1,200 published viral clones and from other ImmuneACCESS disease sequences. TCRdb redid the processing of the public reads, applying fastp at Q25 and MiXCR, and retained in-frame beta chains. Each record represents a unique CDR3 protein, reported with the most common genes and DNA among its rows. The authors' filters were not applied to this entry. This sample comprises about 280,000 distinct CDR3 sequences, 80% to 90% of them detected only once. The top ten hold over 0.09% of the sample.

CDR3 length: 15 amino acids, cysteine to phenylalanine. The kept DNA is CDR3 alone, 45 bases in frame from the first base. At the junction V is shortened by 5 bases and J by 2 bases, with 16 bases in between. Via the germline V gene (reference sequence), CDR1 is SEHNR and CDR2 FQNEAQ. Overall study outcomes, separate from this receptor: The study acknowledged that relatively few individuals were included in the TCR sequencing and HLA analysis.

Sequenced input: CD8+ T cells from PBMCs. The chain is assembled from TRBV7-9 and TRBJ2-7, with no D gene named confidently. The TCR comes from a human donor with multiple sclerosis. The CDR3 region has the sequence CASSPALQKTYEQYF. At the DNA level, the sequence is TGTGCCAGCAGCCCTGCCTTACAGAAAACCTACGAGCAGTACTTC. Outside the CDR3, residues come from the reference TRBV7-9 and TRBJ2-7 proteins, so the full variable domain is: DTGVSQNPRHKITKRGQNVTFRCDPISEHNRLYWYRQTLGQGPEFLTYFQNEAQLEKSRLLSDRFSAERPKGSFSTLEIQRTEQGDSAMYLCASSPALQKTYEQYFGPGTRLTVT.